This T cell receptor (beta chain) was documented in a study of cytomegalovirus exposure and HLA in healthy donors. Study-wide results and caveats: Three chains linked to CMV were shown in vitro to be specific for CMV antigens. Reports indicated that the classifier achieved high specificity and sensitivity in diagnosing cytomegalovirus status.

Sequencing was performed with immunoSEQ multiplex PCR; in TCRdb, only in-frame clones are kept and a portion is missing. The table records approximately 150,000 clones, approximately 87% of them present only once. This clone was found a few times. The antigen remains undetermined. Germline values: CDR1 SNHLY, CDR2 FYNNEI. This CDR3 is built from 14 residues. The V segment lost 6 bases and the J segment 2 bases; nucleotides outside the gene matches: 6. The sample comprised PBMCs. This receptor was identified in a woman aged 30 to 39 in good health and CMV-seronegative. This rearrangement joins TRBV2 to TRBJ1-2; 7 positions match TRBD1. CDR3 sequence: CASRGDRPNYGYTF. CDR3 DNA: TGTGCCAGCAGGGGGGACAGACCAAACTATGGCTACACCTTC.